This TCR beta chain is from a study of CD8 T cells in Susac syndrome. This CDR3 spans 13 amino acids. Trimming took 2 bases from V and 4 from J, leaving 9 bases between them. With random hexamers, about 0.5 to 1 ug RNA was reverse transcribed. MiXCR, applied by TCRdb to the immunoSEQ multiplex PCR reads, yields one record per CDR3 protein. Here the sample spans 120,000 or so distinct CDR3 sequences, 90% to 95% being singletons. Sequenced input: CD4+ T cells from PBMCs. This chain joins TRBV12-3 or TRBV12-4 and TRBJ2-7; possible D gene TRBD2, 5 bases. This clonotype was sampled from a human donor with multiple sclerosis. This CDR3 is CASSLSGRYEQYF. CDR3 in DNA: TGTGCCAGCAGTTTATCGGGAAGGTACGAGCAGTACTTC.